This T cell receptor beta chain is drawn from a study of tissue T cells after allogeneic stem cell transplantation. In the study overall: Pathologist H&E review favored samples with visible lymphocytes for sequencing among multiple samples.

This clone was seen only a few times. The CDR3 runs 17 residues. Germline CDR1 MNHEY, CDR2 SMNVEV (reference sequence). Losses at the gene ends were 6 bases for V and 5 bases for J; bases not matched to a gene: 16. Comparators without hematopoietic cell transplant had other cancers, at least five gastrointestinal samples, and no known gastrointestinal disease. TCRdb keeps only in-frame clones here, not all; method: immunoSEQ multiplex PCR. The top ten clones hold about a tenth of a sample with 10,000 or so clones, roughly three fifths of them seen once. This sequence originates from a woman aged 18-49 years with breast cancer. The sequencing here drew on tissue from the ileum, taken at autopsy. This chain uses TRBV27 with TRBJ1-5; 7 bases are shared with TRBD1. CDR3 amino acids: CASRGEGAGSGDQPQHF. The CDR3 region has the DNA TGTGCCAGCAGGGGAGAGGGGGCGGGGAGTGGAGATCAGCCCCAGCATTTT.